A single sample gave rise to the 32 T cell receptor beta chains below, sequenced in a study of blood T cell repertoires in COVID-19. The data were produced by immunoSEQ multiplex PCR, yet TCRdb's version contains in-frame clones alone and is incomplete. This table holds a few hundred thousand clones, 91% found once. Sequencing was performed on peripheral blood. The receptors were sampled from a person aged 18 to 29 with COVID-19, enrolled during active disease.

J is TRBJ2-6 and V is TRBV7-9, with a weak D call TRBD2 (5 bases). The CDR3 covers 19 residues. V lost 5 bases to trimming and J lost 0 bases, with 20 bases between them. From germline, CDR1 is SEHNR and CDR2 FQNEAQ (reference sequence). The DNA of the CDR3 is TGTGCCAGCAGCACCACAAGACGGGATTATAGCTCTGGGGCCAACGTCCTGACTTTC. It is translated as CASSTTRRDYSSGANVLTF.

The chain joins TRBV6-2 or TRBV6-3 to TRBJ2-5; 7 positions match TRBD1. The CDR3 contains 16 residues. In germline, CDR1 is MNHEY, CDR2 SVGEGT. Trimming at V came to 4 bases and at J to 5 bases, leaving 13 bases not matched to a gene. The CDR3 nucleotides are TGTGCCAGCAGTTCTCCCTCAGGGGGTTGGATGGAGACCCAGTACTTC. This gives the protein CASSSPSGGWMETQYF.

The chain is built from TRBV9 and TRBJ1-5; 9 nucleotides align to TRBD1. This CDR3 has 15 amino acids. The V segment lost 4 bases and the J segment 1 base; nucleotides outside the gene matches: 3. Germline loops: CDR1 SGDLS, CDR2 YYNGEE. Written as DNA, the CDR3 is TGTGCCAGCAGCCCAGGACAGGGGAGCAATCAGCCCCAGCATTTT. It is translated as CASSPGQGSNQPQHF.

The CDR3 DNA reads as TGCGCCAGCAGCTTACCCAGCGGGAGGGCTAGCCCAGATACGCAGTATTTT. This translates into CASSLPSGRASPDTQYF. The chain recombines TRBV5-1 with TRBJ2-3; 10 bases fit TRBD2. This CDR3 spans 17 amino acids. The junction had 10 bases not matched to a gene; V was cut back by 2 bases and J by 4 bases. CDR1 SGHRS and CDR2 YFSETQ come from the germline V gene.

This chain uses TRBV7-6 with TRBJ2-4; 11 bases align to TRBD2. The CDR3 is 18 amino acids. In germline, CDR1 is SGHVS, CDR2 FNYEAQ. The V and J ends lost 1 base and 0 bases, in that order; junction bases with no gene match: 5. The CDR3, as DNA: TGTGCCAGCAGCTTAGTAGCGGGAGGGTTGGGAGCCAAAAACATTCAGTACTTC. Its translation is CASSLVAGGLGAKNIQYF.

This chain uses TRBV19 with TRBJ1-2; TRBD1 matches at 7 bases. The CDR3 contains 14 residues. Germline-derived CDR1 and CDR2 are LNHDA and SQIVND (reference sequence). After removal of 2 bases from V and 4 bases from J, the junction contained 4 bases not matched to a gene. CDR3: CASSIPGTAYGYTF. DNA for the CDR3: TGTGCCAGTAGTATACCTGGGACAGCCTATGGCTACACCTTC.

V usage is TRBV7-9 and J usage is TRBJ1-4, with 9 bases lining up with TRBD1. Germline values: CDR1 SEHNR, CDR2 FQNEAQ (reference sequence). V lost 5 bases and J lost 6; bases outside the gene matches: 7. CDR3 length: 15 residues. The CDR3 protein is CASSDQTGGDEKLFF. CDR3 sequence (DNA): TGTGCCAGCAGCGATCAGACAGGGGGGGATGAAAAACTGTTTTTT.

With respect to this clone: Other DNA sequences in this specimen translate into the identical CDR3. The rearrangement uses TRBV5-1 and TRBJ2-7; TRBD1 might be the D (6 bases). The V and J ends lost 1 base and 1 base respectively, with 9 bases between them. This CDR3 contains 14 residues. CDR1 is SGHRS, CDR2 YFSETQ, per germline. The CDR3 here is CASSLTGSSYEQYF. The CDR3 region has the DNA TGCGCCAGCAGCTTGACAGGGTCGTCCTACGAGCAGTACTTC.

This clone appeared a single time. The CDR3, as DNA: TGTGCCAGCAGTGAAACAGCCTGGGACAGGGACATGGAGAACGTCCTGACTTTC. It codes for CASSETAWDRDMENVLTF. This chain uses TRBV25-1 with TRBJ2-6; 9 nucleotides agree with TRBD1. The J segment lost 10 bases and the V segment lost 2 bases, leaving 15 bases of the junction unmatched. This CDR3 comprises 18 residues. CDR1 and CDR2 from the germline V gene are MGHDK and SYGVNS.

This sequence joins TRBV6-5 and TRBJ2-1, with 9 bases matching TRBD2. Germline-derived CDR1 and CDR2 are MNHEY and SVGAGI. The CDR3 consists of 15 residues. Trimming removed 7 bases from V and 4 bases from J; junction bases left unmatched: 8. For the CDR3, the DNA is TGTGCCAGCAAGACTGGACTAGCGCTGTACAATGAGCAGTTCTTC. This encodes CASKTGLALYNEQFF.

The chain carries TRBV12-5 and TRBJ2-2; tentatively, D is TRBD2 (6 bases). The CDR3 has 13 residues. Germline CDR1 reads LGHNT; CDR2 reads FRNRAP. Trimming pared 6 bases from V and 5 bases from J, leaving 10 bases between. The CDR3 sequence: CASGRDSTGELFF. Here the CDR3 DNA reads TGTGCTAGTGGCCGGGACTCTACCGGGGAGCTGTTTTTT.

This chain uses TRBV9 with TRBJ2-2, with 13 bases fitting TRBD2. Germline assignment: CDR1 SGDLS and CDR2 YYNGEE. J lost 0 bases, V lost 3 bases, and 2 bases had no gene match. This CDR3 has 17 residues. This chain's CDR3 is CASSGLAGGTNTGELFF. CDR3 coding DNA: TGTGCCAGCAGCGGACTAGCGGGAGGAACGAACACCGGGGAGCTGTTTTTT.

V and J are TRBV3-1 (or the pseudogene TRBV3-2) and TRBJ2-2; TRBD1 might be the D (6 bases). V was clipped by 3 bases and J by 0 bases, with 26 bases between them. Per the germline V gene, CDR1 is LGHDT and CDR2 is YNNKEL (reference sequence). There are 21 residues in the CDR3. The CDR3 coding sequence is TGTGCCAGCAGCCATGCCCCCAGGGGCTCGCCCGTTACACCGAACACCGGGGAGCTGTTTTTT. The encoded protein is CASSHAPRGSPVTPNTGELFF.

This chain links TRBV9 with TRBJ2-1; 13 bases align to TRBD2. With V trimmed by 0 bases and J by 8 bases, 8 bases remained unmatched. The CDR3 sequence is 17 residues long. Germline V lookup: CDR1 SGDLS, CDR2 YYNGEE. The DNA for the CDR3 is TGTGCCAGCAGCGTAGGAGGGACTAGCGGGATTGATCATGAGCAGTTCTTC. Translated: CASSVGGTSGIDHEQFF. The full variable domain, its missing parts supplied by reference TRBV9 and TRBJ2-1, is DSGVTQTPKHLITATGQRVTLRCSPRSGDLSVYWYQQSLDQGLQFLIQYYNGEERAKGNILERFSAQQFPDLHSELNLSSLELGDSALYFCASSVGGTSGIDHEQFFGPGTRLTVL.

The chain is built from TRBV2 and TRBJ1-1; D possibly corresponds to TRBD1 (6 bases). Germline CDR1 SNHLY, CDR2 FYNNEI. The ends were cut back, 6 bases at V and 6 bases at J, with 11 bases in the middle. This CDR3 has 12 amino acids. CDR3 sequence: CASRRDTPEAFF. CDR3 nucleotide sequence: TGTGCCAGCAGACGGGACACCCCTGAAGCTTTCTTT.

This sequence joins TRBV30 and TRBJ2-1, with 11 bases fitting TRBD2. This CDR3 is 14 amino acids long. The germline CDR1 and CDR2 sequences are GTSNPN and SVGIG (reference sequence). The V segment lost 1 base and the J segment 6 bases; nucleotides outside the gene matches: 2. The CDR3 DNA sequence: TGTGCCTGGAGTGGGGGACTAGCGGCCAATGAGCAGTTCTTC. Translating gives CAWSGGLAANEQFF.

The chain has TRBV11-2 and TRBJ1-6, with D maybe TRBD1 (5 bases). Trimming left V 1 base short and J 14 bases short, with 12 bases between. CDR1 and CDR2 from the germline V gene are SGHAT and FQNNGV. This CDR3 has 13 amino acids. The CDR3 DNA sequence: TGTGCCAGCAGCTTAGTCGGAGGGGAGGCCCTCCACTTT. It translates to CASSLVGGEALHF.

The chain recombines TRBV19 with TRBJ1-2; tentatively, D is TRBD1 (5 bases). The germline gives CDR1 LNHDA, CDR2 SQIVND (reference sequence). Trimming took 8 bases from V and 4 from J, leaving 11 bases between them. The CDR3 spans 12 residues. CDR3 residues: CASCPGRYGYTF. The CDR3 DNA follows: TGTGCCAGTTGTCCAGGGCGCTATGGCTACACCTTC.

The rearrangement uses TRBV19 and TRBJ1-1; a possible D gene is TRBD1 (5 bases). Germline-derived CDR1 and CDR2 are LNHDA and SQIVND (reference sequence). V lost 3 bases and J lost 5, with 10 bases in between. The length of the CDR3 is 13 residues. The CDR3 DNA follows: TGTGCCAGTAGTATGCAGGGTATAACTGAAGCTTTCTTT. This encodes CASSMQGITEAFF. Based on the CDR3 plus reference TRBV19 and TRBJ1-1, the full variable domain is DGGITQSPKYLFRKEGQNVTLSCEQNLNHDAMYWYRQDPGQGLRLIYYSQIVNDFQKGDIAEGYSVSREKKESFPLTVTSAQKNPTAFYLCASSMQGITEAFFGQGTRLTVV.

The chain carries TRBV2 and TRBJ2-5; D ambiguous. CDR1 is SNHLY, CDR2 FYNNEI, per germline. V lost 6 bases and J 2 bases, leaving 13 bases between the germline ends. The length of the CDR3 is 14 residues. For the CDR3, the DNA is TGTGCCAGCAGGTCTAGGCGTGAGCAAGAGACCCAGTACTTC. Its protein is CASRSRREQETQYF.

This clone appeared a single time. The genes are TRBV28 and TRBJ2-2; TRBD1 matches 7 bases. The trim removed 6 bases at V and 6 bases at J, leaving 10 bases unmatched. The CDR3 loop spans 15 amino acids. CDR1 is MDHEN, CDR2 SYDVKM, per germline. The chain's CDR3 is CASSPGQNPAGELFF. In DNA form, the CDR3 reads TGTGCCAGCAGCCCGGGACAGAACCCCGCCGGGGAGCTGTTTTTT.

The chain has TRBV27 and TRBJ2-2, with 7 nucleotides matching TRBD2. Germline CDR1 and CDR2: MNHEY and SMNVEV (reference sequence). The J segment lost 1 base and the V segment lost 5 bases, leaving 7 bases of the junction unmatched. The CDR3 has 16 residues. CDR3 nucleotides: TGTGCCAGCAGTGGGCGGGGGTTTGTGAACACCGGGGAGCTGTTTTTT. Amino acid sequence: CASSGRGFVNTGELFF.

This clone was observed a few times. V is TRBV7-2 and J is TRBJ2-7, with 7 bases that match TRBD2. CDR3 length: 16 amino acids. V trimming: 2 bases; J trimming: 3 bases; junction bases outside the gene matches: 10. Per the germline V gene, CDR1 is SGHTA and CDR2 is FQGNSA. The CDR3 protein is CASSLLWSSGDYEQYF. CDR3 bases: TGTGCCAGCAGCTTATTGTGGTCTAGCGGAGACTACGAGCAGTACTTC.

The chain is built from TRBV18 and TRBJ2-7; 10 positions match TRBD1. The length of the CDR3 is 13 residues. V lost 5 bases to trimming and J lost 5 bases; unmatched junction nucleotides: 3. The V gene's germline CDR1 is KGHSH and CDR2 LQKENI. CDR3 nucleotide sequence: TGTGCCAGCTCAGGGACAGGGGTCCACGAGCAGTACTTC. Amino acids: CASSGTGVHEQYF. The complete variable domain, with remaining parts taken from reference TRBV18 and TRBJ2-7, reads NAGVMQNPRHLVRRRGQEARLRCSPMKGHSHVYWYRQLPEEGLKFMVYLQKENIIDESGMPKERFSAEFPKEGPSILRIQQVVRGDSAAYFCASSGTGVHEQYFGPGTRLTVT.

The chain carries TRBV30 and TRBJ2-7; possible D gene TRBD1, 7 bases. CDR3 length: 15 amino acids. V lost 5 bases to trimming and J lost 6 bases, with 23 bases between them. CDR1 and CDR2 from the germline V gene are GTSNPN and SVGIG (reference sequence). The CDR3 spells CAWGGPGQLASEQYF. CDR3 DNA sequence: TGTGCCTGGGGGGGGCCGGGACAGCTTGCTAGCGAGCAGTACTTC.

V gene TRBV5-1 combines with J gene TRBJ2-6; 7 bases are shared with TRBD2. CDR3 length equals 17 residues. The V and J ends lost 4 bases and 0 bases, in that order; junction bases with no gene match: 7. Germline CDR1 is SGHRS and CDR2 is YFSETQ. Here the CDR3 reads CASSVGGGLSGANVLTF. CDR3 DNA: TGCGCCAGCAGCGTTGGGGGAGGGCTCTCTGGGGCCAACGTCCTGACTTTC.

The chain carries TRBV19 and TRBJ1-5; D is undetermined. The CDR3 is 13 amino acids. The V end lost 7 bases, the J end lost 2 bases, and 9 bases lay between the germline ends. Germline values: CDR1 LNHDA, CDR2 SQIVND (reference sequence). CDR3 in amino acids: CASIPGGNQPQHF. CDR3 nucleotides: TGTGCCAGTATCCCGGGTGGCAATCAGCCCCAGCATTTT.

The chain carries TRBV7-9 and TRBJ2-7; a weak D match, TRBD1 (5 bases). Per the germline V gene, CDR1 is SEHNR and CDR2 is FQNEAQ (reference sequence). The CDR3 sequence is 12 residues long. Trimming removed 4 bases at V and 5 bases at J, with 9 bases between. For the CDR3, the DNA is TGTGCCAGCAGCTCTCCAGGGAACGAGCAGTACTTC. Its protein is CASSSPGNEQYF.

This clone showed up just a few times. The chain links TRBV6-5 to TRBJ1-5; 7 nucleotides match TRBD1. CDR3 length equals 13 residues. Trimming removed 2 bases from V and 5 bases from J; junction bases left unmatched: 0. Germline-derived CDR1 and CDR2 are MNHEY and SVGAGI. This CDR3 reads CASSYTGDQPQHF. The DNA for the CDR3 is TGTGCCAGCAGTTACACAGGGGATCAGCCCCAGCATTTT.

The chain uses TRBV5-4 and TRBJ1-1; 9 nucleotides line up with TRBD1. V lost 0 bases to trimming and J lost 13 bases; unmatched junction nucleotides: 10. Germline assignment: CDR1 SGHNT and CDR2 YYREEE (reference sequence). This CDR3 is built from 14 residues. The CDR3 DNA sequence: TGTGCCAGCAGCTTGGGGGACAGGGAAGGCAATGGTTTCTTT. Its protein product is CASSLGDREGNGFF. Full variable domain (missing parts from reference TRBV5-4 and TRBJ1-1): ETGVTQSPTHLIKTRGQQVTLRCSSQSGHNTVSWYQQALGQGPQFIFQYYREEENGRGNFPPRFSGLQFPNYSSELNVNALELDDSALYLCASSLGDREGNGFFGQGTRLTVV.

DNA of the CDR3: TGTGCCAGCAGCTTAGATCGGGCAGGCGTCGAGGGATGGCGCACAGATACGCAGTATTTT. Its protein product is CASSLDRAGVEGWRTDTQYF. V is TRBV11-3 and J is TRBJ2-3, with D perhaps TRBD2 (5 bases). V lost 0 bases and J 1 base, leaving 23 bases between the germline ends. The CDR3 consists of 20 residues. CDR1 is SGHNT and CDR2 is YENEEA in the germline V gene.

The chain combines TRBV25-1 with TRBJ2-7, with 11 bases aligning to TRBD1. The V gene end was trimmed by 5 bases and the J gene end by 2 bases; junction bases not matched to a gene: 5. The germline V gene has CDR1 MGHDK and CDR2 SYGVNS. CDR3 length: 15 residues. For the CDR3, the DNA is TGTGCCAGCAGTTACCCGGGACAGGGGGCCTACGAGCAGTACTTC. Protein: CASSYPGQGAYEQYF.